Presented here are 32 T cell receptor beta chains from one specimen sequenced in a study of CD8+ T cells in alopecia areata. Separation of pooled cutaneous lymph node cells was by sorting with CD4, CD8alpha, NKG2D, NKG2ACE and other markers. Reverse transcribed after extraction, RNA yielded cDNA as the sequencing template. Sequenced by immunoSEQ multiplex PCR; TCRdb stores in-frame clones only, minus some. The sample offers about 300,000 clones and no singletons, the top ten holding roughly 1.2%. Sequencing was carried out using CD4+ T cells sorted from a lymph node. The receptors were gathered from a C3H/HeJ mouse with alopecia areata. This line is of MHC haplotype H2-k.

Points on this clone: Any gene name here is a mouse gene name. The read ends 4 residues early relative to the CDR3; the germline J gene fills the gap. The chain links TRBV13-2 to TRBJ2-2, with no clear D. Germline V gives CDR1 NNHNN, CDR2 SYGAGS (reference sequence). The CDR3 has 14 amino acids. Between the trimmed V and J ends, which lost 0 bases and 3 bases, there was a span of 6 bases. CDR3 protein: CASGDAWHTGQLYF. CDR3 DNA, as far as it was read: TGTGCCAGCGGTGATGCCTGGCACACCGGG.

With regard to this clone: Gene names and germline refer to mouse. The read comes to an end 4 residues before the CDR3 does, leaving the germline J gene to fill in the end. The V call is TRBV19, the J call TRBJ2-1; D gene ambiguous. The CDR3 spans 14 residues. Looked up from germline, CDR1 is FNHDT and CDR2 is SITEND (reference sequence). The CDR3 bases that were read are TGTGCCAGCAGTATAGAAGGGTGGAGGGCT. Translated, it gives CASSIEGWRA. The CDR3 as a whole reads CASSIEGWRAEQFF.

A note on this clone: These gene names are mouse names. The CDR3 end is not reached by the read, which stops 4 residues before it; the germline J gene fills it in. The sample has other DNA sequences that encode this CDR3 too. This chain links TRBV13-1 with TRBJ1-1, with D possibly being TRBD1 (6 bases). Per the germline V gene, CDR1 is NSHNY and CDR2 is SYGAGN. This CDR3 comprises 12 residues. CDR3 region: CASSDQGTEVFF. The CDR3 bases that were read are TGTGCCAGCAGTGATCAGGGGACA.

This clone has just a few counts. Genes and germline come from the mouse. The read falls 4 residues short of the CDR3 end, and the missing part is taken from the germline J gene. Distinct nucleotide sequences in the sample also encode this CDR3. The chain is built from TRBV13-2 and TRBJ2-5; 8 nucleotides agree with TRBD2. The germline gives CDR1 NNHNN, CDR2 SYGAGS (reference sequence). V was pared by 3 bases and J by 2 bases, with 2 bases of the junction left unmatched. The CDR3 has 14 amino acids. CDR3 DNA (partial): TGTGCCAGCGGTGTTGGGGGGGGCCAAGAC. The encoded protein is CASGVGGGQD. In full, the CDR3 is CASGVGGGQDTQYF.

Comments on this clone: All gene names here are mouse names. With the read ending 4 residues before the CDR3 end, the germline J gene is used to fill in that end. Other nucleotide sequences in the sample specify the same CDR3. V usage is TRBV31 and J usage is TRBJ1-2, with 9 nucleotides matching TRBD1. From germline, CDR1 is GKSSPN and CDR2 SITVG. This CDR3 spans 12 amino acids. Losses at the gene ends were 5 bases for V and 2 bases for J; bases not matched to a gene: 0. This CDR3 is CAWDRGNSDYTF. The part of the CDR3 DNA that was read is TGTGCCTGGGACAGGGGGAACTCC.

This clone was seen only a few times. Mouse gene names and germline throughout. The read stops 4 residues short of the end of the CDR3; the missing end is completed from the germline J gene. The same CDR3 can be traced to other DNA sequences in this sample. J is TRBJ2-5 and V is TRBV5, with D perhaps TRBD2 (7 bases). Trimming took 0 bases from V and 2 from J, leaving 9 bases between them. This CDR3 has 15 residues. Looked up from germline, CDR1 is LGHNA and CDR2 is YNLKQL (reference sequence). The sequenced part of the CDR3 DNA is TGTGCCAGCAGCCAAGAGGGGGGCGTCCAAGAC. Protein product: CASSQEGGVQD. The full CDR3 is CASSQEGGVQDTQYF.

In this sample, this clone turned up a few times. Gene names are mouse gene names. The CDR3 end is not reached by the read, which stops 4 residues before it; the germline J gene fills it in. This chain links TRBV12-1 with TRBJ2-4; D is perhaps TRBD2 (6 bases). The ends were cut back, 0 bases at V and 2 bases at J, with 14 bases in the middle. Per the germline V gene, CDR1 is SGHSN and CDR2 is HYEKVE. The CDR3 covers 16 residues. CDR3 residues: CASSLAPGEVQNTLYF. The CDR3 bases that were read are TGTGCCAGCTCTCTCGCGCCTGGGGAGGTTCAAAAC.

Of note for this clone: The gene symbols are mouse symbols. The read is 4 residues too short to cover the CDR3 end, so that end is filled in from the germline J gene. The rearrangement joins TRBV1 to TRBJ2-5; D uncertain. The CDR3 is 12 amino acids. The germline V gene has CDR1 NSQYPW and CDR2 LRSPGD (reference sequence). The CDR3 bases that were read are TGCACCTGCAGTGCGTCTCCAGAC. The encoded protein is CTCSASPD. The complete CDR3 sequence is CTCSASPDTQYF.

About this clone itself: Each gene name is a mouse one. From the germline J gene comes the end of the CDR3, since the read stops 3 residues before it. Additional DNA sequences in this sample encode the identical CDR3. This chain uses TRBV13-2 with TRBJ1-6, with D perhaps matching TRBD1 (5 bases). TRBJ1-6 is placed among ORFs of uncertain function. Germline values: CDR1 NNHNN, CDR2 SYGAGS (reference sequence). Trimming left V 5 bases short and J 7 bases short, with 7 bases between. The length of the CDR3 is 12 residues. The part of the CDR3 DNA that was read is TGTGCCAGCGGAAGACAGAATTCGCCC. Protein product: CASGRQNSP. Given in full, the CDR3 is CASGRQNSPLYF.

Notes on this clone: These gene names are mouse names. The read comes to an end 4 residues before the CDR3 does, leaving the germline J gene to fill in the end. The rearrangement joins TRBV1 to TRBJ2-7; 9 nucleotides line up with TRBD2. Germline CDR1 and CDR2: NSQYPW and LRSPGD (reference sequence). This CDR3 spans 14 amino acids. The DNA read from the CDR3 is TGCACCTGCAGTGCAGATCACTGGGGGGAT. Translating it yields CTCSADHWGD. The CDR3 reads in full as CTCSADHWGDEQYF.

This clone was picked up many times. Mouse names are used for the genes. The read stops 4 residues short of the end of the CDR3; the missing end is completed from the germline J gene. The same CDR3 also results from other DNA sequences found in this sample. J is TRBJ2-5 and V is TRBV5; TRBD1 agrees at 7 bases. This CDR3 has 13 residues. Germline V gene lookup returns CDR1 LGHNA and CDR2 YNLKQL (reference sequence). V lost 4 bases and J lost 2; bases outside the gene matches: 0. The CDR3 bases that were read are TGTGCCAGCAGCCGACAGGGCCAAGAC. It yields the protein CASSRQGQD. The entire CDR3 reads CASSRQGQDTQYF.

This clone came up a few times. The genes are named according to mouse. The CDR3 bases that were read are TGCACCTGCAGTGCAGGACTGGAGTATGCT. Its translation: CTCSAGLEYA. The whole CDR3 protein is CTCSAGLEYAEQFF. This chain connects TRBV1 to TRBJ2-1, with D tentatively TRBD2 (6 bases). The read is 4 residues too short to cover the CDR3 end, so that end is filled in from the germline J gene. Germline loops: CDR1 NSQYPW, CDR2 LRSPGD (reference sequence). V lost 1 base to trimming and J lost 4 bases, with 8 bases between them. The CDR3 consists of 14 residues.

This clone appeared many times. Germline and genes: mouse. The CDR3 goes on 4 residues after the read ends, and that part is filled in from the germline J gene. The genes are TRBV1 and TRBJ2-7, with 9 bases identical to TRBD2. The CDR3 totals 14 residues. Germline CDR1 is NSQYPW and CDR2 is LRSPGD (reference sequence). This CDR3 is CTCSAGGTGNEQYF. The CDR3 bases that were read are TGCACCTGCAGTGCAGGCGGGACTGGGAAT.

This clone was picked up a small number of times. Gene and germline names: mouse. The missing CDR3 end, 4 residues past where the read stops, is filled in from the germline J gene. The sample holds other DNA sequences that translate to the same CDR3. The chain recombines TRBV19 with TRBJ2-3, with TRBD1 matching over 10 bases. In germline, CDR1 is FNHDT, CDR2 SITEND (reference sequence). This CDR3 contains 14 residues. J lost 0 bases, V lost 6 bases, and 1 base had no gene match. The DNA read from the CDR3 is TGTGCCAGCAAGACAGGGGGCAGTGCAGAA. Amino acid sequence: CASKTGGSAE. The entire CDR3 is CASKTGGSAETLYF.

This clone was seen a few times. Gene names are mouse gene names. The sample has other DNA sequences that encode this CDR3 too. CDR3 sequence: CAWSLGQANTEVFF. The sequenced part of the CDR3 DNA is TGTGCCTGGAGTCTGGGGCAGGCAAACACA. This chain uses TRBV31 with TRBJ1-1; weak D call: TRBD1 (5 bases). The observed sequence ends 4 residues before the CDR3 terminus, with the missing tail filled in from the germline J gene. The CDR3 sequence is 14 residues long. The germline V and J ends were trimmed by 0 bases and 0 bases, with 8 bases remaining between them. Germline-derived CDR1 and CDR2 are GKSSPN and SITVG.

This clone was observed a few times. Gene names are the mouse ones. The CDR3 end lies 4 residues beyond the end of the read and is filled in from the germline J gene. The rearrangement joins TRBV31 to TRBJ1-1, with 7 nucleotides matching TRBD1. The CDR3 runs 11 residues. Germline assignment: CDR1 GKSSPN and CDR2 SITVG. The CDR3 here is CAWSDRAEVFF. The sequenced part of the CDR3 DNA is TGTGCCTGGAGCGACAGGGCA.

In its sample, this clone was seen a few times. This may be a read error: a much more frequent sequence differs by one nucleotide. Mouse names are used for the genes. The CDR3 extends 4 residues past the end of the read, so its final part is completed from the germline J gene. This rearrangement joins TRBV19 to TRBJ1-1; the D gene is possibly TRBD1 (6 bases). The CDR3 is made up of 13 amino acids. CDR1 is FNHDT, CDR2 SITEND, per germline (reference sequence). The germline V and J ends were trimmed by 4 bases and 0 bases, with 7 bases remaining between them. The CDR3 spells CASSHRANTEVFF. Incomplete CDR3 DNA: TGTGCCAGCAGTCACAGGGCAAACACA.

This clone has more than one count but fewer than ten. Gene and germline names: mouse. From the germline J gene comes the end of the CDR3, since the read stops 4 residues before it. The sample contains more than one DNA sequence encoding this CDR3. J is TRBJ2-4 and V is TRBV5; 7 bases fit TRBD2. CDR1 is LGHNA, CDR2 YNLKQL, per germline (reference sequence). J gave up 0 bases and V 2 bases, and 5 bases lay outside the gene matches. CDR3 length: 16 residues. The CDR3 DNA, read in part, is TGTGCCAGCAGCCAACTGTTACTGGGGAGTCAAAAC. The encoded protein is CASSQLLLGSQN. The CDR3 in full is CASSQLLLGSQNTLYF.

This clone turned up a few times. Gene names and germline match the mouse. The read terminates 4 residues ahead of where the CDR3 ends, so the germline J gene completes it. The sample has other DNA sequences that encode this CDR3 too. The J gene is TRBJ2-2, the V gene TRBV19; tentative D call: TRBD2 (6 bases). The CDR3 is made up of 15 amino acids. V shed 2 bases and J shed 0 bases, with 8 bases lying between them. Germline CDR1 and CDR2: FNHDT and SITEND (reference sequence). The sequenced part of the CDR3 DNA is TGTGCCAGCAGTATTGGGGGTGCAAACACCGGG. Translated, it gives CASSIGGANTG. The full CDR3 reads CASSIGGANTGQLYF.

On this clone itself: Genes and germline come from the mouse. Read data end 4 residues before the CDR3 end; the end is taken from the germline J gene. Other nucleotide sequences from this sample produce the same CDR3. The V gene is TRBV31, the J gene TRBJ2-3, with 8 bases lining up with TRBD2. The junction had 3 bases not matched to a gene; V was cut back by 0 bases and J by 1 base. The CDR3 loop spans 15 amino acids. The germline CDR1 and CDR2 sequences are GKSSPN and SITVG. The CDR3 sequence is CAWSLGLGGAETLYF. CDR3 bases read: TGTGCCTGGAGTCTAGGACTGGGAGGTGCAGAA.

On this clone: The genes are named according to mouse. The read ends 4 residues early relative to the CDR3; the germline J gene fills the gap. The same CDR3 can be traced to other DNA sequences in this sample. The chain joins TRBV19 to TRBJ2-7; 10 bases fit TRBD1. This CDR3 contains 13 residues. The germline V gene has CDR1 FNHDT and CDR2 SITEND (reference sequence). The CDR3: CASSRDRGDEQYF. The covered CDR3 bases are TGTGCCAGCAGTCGGGACAGGGGCGAT.

About this clone: The genes and germline here are from mouse. With the read ending 4 residues before the CDR3 end, the germline J gene is used to fill in that end. V gene TRBV13-1 combines with J gene TRBJ2-5, with 7 nucleotides matching TRBD2. Germline V gene data show CDR1 as NSHNY and CDR2 as SYGAGN. The length of the CDR3 is 14 residues. CDR3 DNA (partial): TGTGCCAGCAGTGTACTGGGGAACGAAGAC. Its protein product is CASSVLGNED. The whole CDR3 sequence reads CASSVLGNEDTQYF.

There are a few counts of this clone. Gene labels here are mouse ones. Read data end 4 residues before the CDR3 end; the end is taken from the germline J gene. The chain is built from TRBV1 and TRBJ2-1; D is unclear. The CDR3 loop spans 14 amino acids. With 2 bases removed from V and 2 bases from J, the gap between germline ends came to 7 bases. The V gene's germline CDR1 is NSQYPW and CDR2 LRSPGD (reference sequence). This CDR3 reads CTCSAPTYYAEQFF. The CDR3 DNA, read in part, is TGCACCTGCAGTGCACCGACATACTATGCT.

In the case of this clone: Gene names and germline match the mouse. Read sequence stops 4 residues before the CDR3 end, and the germline J gene provides the missing end. The sample has other DNA sequences that encode this CDR3 too. This sequence joins TRBV1 and TRBJ2-1; 8 positions agree with TRBD2. The germline V gene encodes CDR1 NSQYPW and CDR2 LRSPGD (reference sequence). The CDR3 is made up of 15 amino acids. J gave up 0 bases and V 2 bases, and 0 bases lay outside the gene matches. The CDR3 is CTCSATGGNYAEQFF. CDR3 bases read: TGCACCTGCAGTGCAACTGGGGGTAACTATGCT.

As for this clone: The genes and germline here are from mouse. With the read ending 4 residues before the CDR3 end, the germline J gene is used to fill in that end. This chain links TRBV13-1 with TRBJ2-3; TRBD2 is a possible D gene (6 bases). CDR1 and CDR2 from the germline V gene are NSHNY and SYGAGN. CDR3 size: 13 residues. CDR3: CASSVILGETLYF. The CDR3 DNA, read in part, is TGTGCCAGCAGTGTCATACTGGGAGAA.

This clone was seen more than once but under ten times. This may stem from a read error, because a much larger clone lies one nucleotide away. Germline and genes: mouse. From the germline J gene comes the end of the CDR3, since the read stops 4 residues before it. The sample holds other DNA sequences that translate to the same CDR3. The chain combines TRBV13-1 with TRBJ2-3; TRBD1 matches at 7 bases. This CDR3 is 14 amino acids long. Germline-derived CDR1 and CDR2 are NSHNY and SYGAGN. V gave up 3 bases and J gave up 0 bases; unmatched junction bases: 1. CDR3 loop: CASSAGGSAETLYF. CDR3 bases read: TGTGCCAGCAGTGCAGGGGGTAGTGCAGAA.

This clone was recorded many times. Gene names and germline match the mouse. The read ends 4 residues shy of where the CDR3 ends; the end is completed using the germline J gene. V usage is TRBV5 and J usage is TRBJ2-1; D may be TRBD2 (6 bases). The CDR3 has 15 residues. Germline lookup yields CDR1 LGHNA and CDR2 YNLKQL (reference sequence). Trimming shortened V by 0 bases and J by 5 bases, and 11 bases separated the two germline ends. The CDR3 loop is CASSQDLGLDAEQFF. The CDR3 DNA, read in part, is TGTGCCAGCAGCCAAGATTTGGGACTAGATGCT.

On this clone: Germline and genes here are mouse. The sequence runs out 4 residues before the end of the CDR3; the remainder is reconstructed from the germline J gene. The gene calls are TRBV19 and TRBJ2-7, with no clear D. The CDR3 sequence is 13 residues long. The germline V and J ends were trimmed by 4 bases and 3 bases, with 11 bases remaining between them. Looked up from germline, CDR1 is FNHDT and CDR2 is SITEND (reference sequence). The chain's CDR3 is CASSPKDNYEQYF. The sequenced CDR3 bases are TGTGCCAGCAGTCCCAAAGACAACTAT.

With respect to this clone: Gene labels here are mouse ones. The read falls 4 residues short of the CDR3 end, and the missing part is taken from the germline J gene. J is TRBJ1-2 and V is TRBV19, with D perhaps matching TRBD1 (6 bases). The CDR3 is made up of 14 amino acids. In germline, CDR1 is FNHDT, CDR2 SITEND (reference sequence). Between the trimmed V and J ends, which lost 5 bases and 0 bases, there was a span of 11 bases. Partial CDR3 DNA: TGTGCCAGCAGAAAGGGACACGCAAACTCC. Encoded protein: CASRKGHANS. The full CDR3 protein reads CASRKGHANSDYTF.

This clone showed up just a few times. Germline and genes here are mouse. The read falls 4 residues short of the CDR3 end, and the missing part is taken from the germline J gene. The V call is TRBV13-3, the J call TRBJ2-3; weak D call: TRBD1 (5 bases). The V end was cut by 6 bases, the J end by 0 bases, with 8 bases between. CDR1 and CDR2 from the germline V gene are NNHDY and SYVADS. The CDR3 has 13 amino acids. Partial CDR3 DNA: TGTGCCAGCACCAGGGATAGTGCAGAA. It yields the protein CASTRDSAE. Given in full, the CDR3 is CASTRDSAETLYF.

This clone was seen a handful of times. Gene names and germline match the mouse. The DNA ends 4 residues before the CDR3 does, and the rest of the CDR3 is filled in from the germline J gene. This rearrangement joins TRBV13-1 to TRBJ2-3; TRBD1 aligns across 9 bases. V shed 1 base and J 1 base; nucleotides not matched to a gene: 4. This CDR3 contains 16 residues. Germline assignment: CDR1 NSHNY and CDR2 SYGAGN. The covered CDR3 bases are TGTGCCAGCAGTGATCCTCGGACAGGGGGTGCAGAA. Translated: CASSDPRTGGAE. The whole CDR3 sequence is CASSDPRTGGAETLYF.

Worth noting for this clone: The genes are named according to mouse. The read finishes 4 residues shy of the CDR3 end, and the germline J gene is used to complete it. V usage is TRBV1 and J usage is TRBJ1-1; D is possibly TRBD1 (5 bases). The CDR3 is 13 amino acids. Per the germline V gene, CDR1 is NSQYPW and CDR2 is LRSPGD (reference sequence). The CDR3 reads CTCSAGTGREVFF. CDR3 bases read: TGCACCTGCAGTGCGGGGACTGGGAGA.